These 24 T cell receptor beta chains originate from one sample sequenced in a study of cytomegalovirus exposure and HLA in healthy donors. PCR amplification relied on 60 Vbeta primers (plus 13 Jbeta primers). Here immunoSEQ multiplex PCR was the method, and the copy in TCRdb shows in-frame clones only, minus some. The sample holds roughly 100,000 clones; more than 70% are singletons and the top ten take 8.5% to 10%. Sequencing was performed on PBMCs. These receptors all come from a male donor in good health and CMV-seropositive.

J is TRBJ2-4 and V is TRBV7-9; 8 nucleotides agree with TRBD2. The CDR3 is 15 residues long. Germline values: CDR1 SEHNR, CDR2 FQNEAQ (reference sequence). J gave up 0 bases and V 2 bases, and 0 bases lay outside the gene matches. The DNA for the CDR3 is TGTGCCAGCAGCTTACGGGGGGGAGCCAAAAACATTCAGTACTTC. Protein product: CASSLRGGAKNIQYF.

J is TRBJ2-1 and V is TRBV4-3, with 7 bases aligning to TRBD2. From germline, CDR1 is LGHNA and CDR2 YSLEER. J gave up 2 bases and V 3 bases, and 4 bases lay outside the gene matches. This CDR3 region has 15 residues. This chain's CDR3 is CASSQLAGPYNEQFF. Here the CDR3 DNA reads TGCGCCAGCAGCCAGTTAGCGGGCCCCTACAATGAGCAGTTCTTC.

The chain combines TRBV5-5 with TRBJ2-5, with TRBD1 matching over 8 bases. V lost 3 bases and J lost 4; bases outside the gene matches: 2. Germline CDR1 SGHKS, CDR2 YYEKEE (reference sequence). The CDR3 runs 13 residues. This CDR3 is CASSSGGGETQYF. The CDR3 coding sequence is TGTGCCAGCAGCTCAGGGGGCGGAGAGACCCAGTACTTC.

The chain is built from TRBV7-2 and TRBJ2-5, with TRBD1 matching over 7 bases. The CDR3 has 16 amino acids. Losses at the gene ends were 1 base for V and 4 bases for J; bases not matched to a gene: 9. CDR1 and CDR2 (germline): SGHTA, FQGNSA. CDR3 DNA sequence: TGTGCCAGCAGCTTAGTTGCAGGGGGAAGGGGAGAGACCCAGTACTTC. Amino acid sequence: CASSLVAGGRGETQYF. Full variable domain (remainder filled in from reference TRBV7-2 and TRBJ2-5): GAGVSQSPSNKVTEKGKDVELRCDPISGHTALYWYRQSLGQGLEFLIYFQGNSAPDKSGLPSDRFSAERTGGSVSTLTIQRTQQEDSAVYLCASSLVAGGRGETQYFGPGTRLLVL.

J is TRBJ2-4 and V is TRBV13; 7 bases fit TRBD1. V was pared by 5 bases and J by 0 bases, with 10 bases of the junction left unmatched. Germline V gene sequence: CDR1 PRHDT, CDR2 FYEKMQ (reference sequence). The CDR3 length is 17 residues. The CDR3 DNA follows: TGTGCCAGCAGCCCAGGAGTGGGACAGATAGCCAAAAACATTCAGTACTTC. It yields the protein CASSPGVGQIAKNIQYF.

This rearrangement joins TRBV27 to TRBJ1-5; 7 bases are shared with TRBD1. V lost 5 bases, J lost 4 bases, and 17 bases stayed unmatched. This CDR3 region has 18 residues. The germline V gene has CDR1 MNHEY and CDR2 SMNVEV (reference sequence). CDR3 residues: CASSARQGSLGGNQPQHF. As DNA, the CDR3 is TGTGCCAGCAGTGCCCGACAGGGAAGTTTGGGTGGAAATCAGCCCCAGCATTTT.

The V and J genes are TRBV29-1 and TRBJ2-1; the match to TRBD2 covers 11 bases. The CDR3 has 18 amino acids. V shed 6 bases, J shed 0 bases, and the junction held 13 bases outside the gene matches. CDR1 is SQVTM and CDR2 is ANQGSEA in the germline V gene. The CDR3 DNA reads as TGCAGCGTCGAACCCGGGACTAGCGGTCGTAGCTCCTACAATGAGCAGTTCTTC. It is translated as CSVEPGTSGRSSYNEQFF.

The V and J genes are TRBV5-1 and TRBJ1-2; no firm D call. The germline gives CDR1 SGHRS, CDR2 YFSETQ. V lost 3 bases and J lost 14, with 23 bases in between. The CDR3 contains 14 residues. In DNA form, the CDR3 reads TGCGCCAGCAGCTCAAACCTTCGTGGCAGTCTGGTGACCTTC. Protein sequence: CASSSNLRGSLVTF.

V is TRBV7-2 and J is TRBJ2-7; D not certain. Per the germline V gene, CDR1 is SGHTA and CDR2 is FQGNSA. The CDR3 is 13 amino acids. V was trimmed by 3 bases and J by 6 bases, leaving 12 bases between them. The CDR3 sequence: CASSFTETSEQYF. The DNA for the CDR3 is TGTGCCAGCAGCTTCACAGAAACGTCCGAGCAGTACTTC.

The chain uses TRBV11-2 and TRBJ2-3; D not certain. Trimming removed 6 bases at V and 4 bases at J, with 17 bases between. The germline CDR1 and CDR2 sequences are SGHAT and FQNNGV. This CDR3 contains 15 residues. CDR3 nucleotide sequence: TGTGCCAGCAGTCCACTCGGGTGGTCGGCAGATACGCAGTATTTT. Its protein is CASSPLGWSADTQYF.

The CDR3 region is CASSIAQGQTHYGYTF. CDR3 DNA: TGTGCCAGTAGTATAGCTCAGGGACAGACTCACTATGGCTACACCTTC. This chain links TRBV19 with TRBJ1-2, with TRBD1 matching over 7 bases. Per the germline V gene, CDR1 is LNHDA and CDR2 is SQIVND (reference sequence). This CDR3 has 16 residues. J was trimmed by 3 bases and V by 1 base; bases with no gene match: 8.

This clone was picked up a small number of times. V and J are TRBV28 and TRBJ2-7, with 7 bases identical to TRBD1. Germline-derived CDR1 and CDR2 are MDHEN and SYDVKM. This CDR3 comprises 15 residues. Germline trimming cut 1 base from V and 4 bases from J; bases unmatched to any gene: 7. In DNA, the CDR3 is TGTGCCAGCAGTTTATCGGGGCAGGGGGTATACGAGCAGTACTTC. The encoded protein is CASSLSGQGVYEQYF.

The chain uses TRBV4-3 and TRBJ2-7; 10 nucleotides match TRBD1. V lost 1 base to trimming and J lost 2 bases; unmatched junction nucleotides: 5. The CDR3 has 16 residues. Per germline, CDR1 LGHNA and CDR2 YSLEER. The CDR3 region is CASSQAPGQGTYEQYF. The CDR3 nucleotides read TGCGCCAGCAGCCAAGCCCCGGGACAGGGGACCTACGAGCAGTACTTC.

This clone occurred once. The gene calls are TRBV19 and TRBJ2-1, with 8 bases that match TRBD1. The CDR3 is made up of 17 amino acids. The germline V gene has CDR1 LNHDA and CDR2 SQIVND (reference sequence). Trimming removed 3 bases from V and 5 bases from J; junction bases left unmatched: 12. CDR3 DNA: TGTGCCAGTAGTATCCTTAATCTGGGACAGGCTAACAATGAGCAGTTCTTC. The encoded protein is CASSILNLGQANNEQFF. The whole variable domain, filled in from reference TRBV19 and TRBJ2-1, reads DGGITQSPKYLFRKEGQNVTLSCEQNLNHDAMYWYRQDPGQGLRLIYYSQIVNDFQKGDIAEGYSVSREKKESFPLTVTSAQKNPTAFYLCASSILNLGQANNEQFFGPGTRLTVL.

This chain joins TRBV25-1 and TRBJ2-6; no clear D. Per the germline V gene, CDR1 is MGHDK and CDR2 is SYGVNS. CDR3 length: 13 residues. V lost 7 bases, J lost 1 base, and 5 bases lay in between. The CDR3 region has the DNA TGTGCCAGCATCCAGTCTGGGGCCAACGTCCTGACTTTC. Translation gives CASIQSGANVLTF.

The chain employs TRBV6-5 and TRBJ1-5, with no clear D. Trimming took 6 bases from V and 6 from J, leaving 15 bases between them. The V gene's germline CDR1 is MNHEY and CDR2 SVGAGI. The CDR3 has 14 amino acids. CDR3 sequence reads: CASSSQWGGQPQHF. CDR3 nucleotides: TGTGCCAGCAGCTCCCAGTGGGGAGGTCAGCCCCAGCATTTT.

The chain combines TRBV6-1 with TRBJ2-1, with D tentatively TRBD2 (6 bases). V was cut by 6 bases and J by 7 bases, with 19 bases left in between. In germline, CDR1 is MNHNS, CDR2 SASEGT. The CDR3 covers 15 residues. The CDR3 coding sequence is TGTGCCAGCAGCTCCCGGCGGGCGGCGGGGAATGAGCAGTTCTTC. Encoded protein: CASSSRRAAGNEQFF.

This clone has only one observation. This rearrangement joins TRBV10-3 to TRBJ2-1; D perhaps matches TRBD2 (6 bases). V was clipped by 2 bases and J by 2 bases, with 13 bases between them. The germline gives CDR1 ENHRY, CDR2 SYGVKD. The CDR3 has 16 residues. Here the CDR3 reads CAISEGQGGPYNEQFF. The CDR3 DNA follows: TGTGCCATCAGTGAGGGGCAGGGAGGCCCCTACAATGAGCAGTTCTTC.

The chain has TRBV27 and TRBJ2-3, with TRBD1 matching 7 bases. V shed 1 base, J shed 3 bases, and the junction held 4 bases outside the gene matches. The CDR3 has 15 residues. The germline gives CDR1 MNHEY, CDR2 SMNVEV (reference sequence). The CDR3 is CASSLWSRGTDTQYF. CDR3 DNA sequence: TGTGCCAGCAGTTTATGGTCCAGGGGGACAGATACGCAGTATTTT.

In its sample, this clone was seen once. This chain joins TRBV7-6 and TRBJ2-3; 13 bases match TRBD2. CDR1 SGHVS and CDR2 FNYEAQ come from the germline V gene. J lost 4 bases, V lost 2 bases, and 6 bases had no gene match. The CDR3 loop spans 17 amino acids. The CDR3 nucleotides read TGTGCCAGCAGCTTACGCCGGACTAGCGGGAGTGCAGATACGCAGTATTTT. Protein: CASSLRRTSGSADTQYF.

The V and J genes are TRBV10-3 and TRBJ2-5; D gene unclear. There are 15 residues in the CDR3. V was clipped by 0 bases and J by 1 base, with 9 bases between them. Germline loops: CDR1 ENHRY, CDR2 SYGVKD. The CDR3 spells CAISESGQVQETQYF. CDR3 DNA: TGTGCCATCAGTGAGTCGGGTCAGGTCCAAGAGACCCAGTACTTC.

The J gene is TRBJ2-2, the V gene TRBV10-3, with TRBD1 matching 9 bases. Looked up from germline, CDR1 is ENHRY and CDR2 is SYGVKD. The junction had 5 bases not matched to a gene; V was cut back by 6 bases and J by 3 bases. This CDR3 region has 15 residues. CDR3 DNA: TGTGCCATCAGCAGGGGACAGGGAGACACCGGGGAGCTGTTTTTT. Encoded protein: CAISRGQGDTGELFF.

The V and J genes are TRBV5-5 and TRBJ1-5; D gene uncertain. CDR1 and CDR2 from the germline V gene are SGHKS and YYEKEE (reference sequence). CDR3 size: 14 residues. Trimming stripped 4 bases from V and 5 bases from J, with 13 bases between. CDR3 sequence (DNA): TGTGCCAGCAGCCCAGTAGGAGTTGATCAGCCCCAGCATTTT. Protein: CASSPVGVDQPQHF.

The CDR3 region is CASSPGGLSTDTQYF. The CDR3 DNA sequence: TGTGCCAGCAGCCCAGGGGGTTTAAGCACAGATACGCAGTATTTT. The gene calls are TRBV28 and TRBJ2-3; TRBD1 matches at 7 bases. CDR3 length: 15 residues. CDR1 and CDR2 (germline): MDHEN, SYDVKM. Germline trimming cut 6 bases from V and 0 bases from J; bases unmatched to any gene: 6.